These T cell receptor beta chains were read from a single sample in a study of cytomegalovirus exposure and HLA in healthy donors. TCRdb keeps only in-frame clones here, not all; method: immunoSEQ multiplex PCR. The sample has about 90,000 clones; 84% are singletons. The sample comprised PBMCs. These receptors were obtained from a man aged 18 to 30 in good health and CMV-seronegative. Each CDR3 is given without its conserved first and last residue.

V,J,CDR3
TRBV7-9,TRBJ2-1,SSSVDSGRVF
TRBV11-2,TRBJ1-1,ASSLRGGVTEAF
TRBV9,TRBJ1-1,ASSGGPGHNTEAF
TRBV6-4,TRBJ1-1,ASRISGQGAAEAF
TRBV7-8,TRBJ1-5,ASSRGQASNQPQH
TRBV27,TRBJ2-5,ASVRGETQY
TRBV30,TRBJ2-5,AWNRGSQETQY
TRBV13,TRBJ2-7,ASSPLAGGSFYEQY
TRBV6-1,TRBJ1-3,ASSAHRERPGNTIY
TRBV28,TRBJ1-2,ASSLLQGTWDGYT
TRBV27,TRBJ2-1,ASSPQSLAGTYNEQF
TRBV5-1,TRBJ1-2,ASSFSQGINYGYT
TRBV14,TRBJ2-1,ASSQLTGGNEQF
TRBV4-3,-,ASSQEWTGMTYEQY
TRBV7-9,TRBJ1-1,ASSLSARRGTEAF
TRBV29-1,TRBJ2-7,SVATLSYEQY
TRBV2,TRBJ2-7,ASSPELAGHSYEQY
TRBV30,TRBJ1-1,AWRGHYTEAF
TRBV6-6,TRBJ1-5,ASTSAGLGGNQPQH
TRBV12-2,TRBJ2-7,ASRPPSGTGGYEQY
TRBV5-1,TRBJ2-7,ASRTSQGPYEQY
TRBV5-1,TRBJ2-1,ASSTGSAGGENEQF
TRBV5-1,TRBJ2-1,ASSLASNNEQF
TRBV15,TRBJ2-1,ATSIIAGVLYNEQF
TRBV9,TRBJ1-2,ASNAGEYGYT
TRBV6-1,TRBJ1-1,ASSRQVYTEAF
TRBV6-5,TRBJ2-7,ASSTSGSYEQY
TRBV7-9,TRBJ2-1,ASSSRSYNEQF
TRBV5-1,TRBJ1-1,ASSLAGQGAGEAF
TRBV6-5,TRBJ1-2,ASSNGTRRTYGYT
TRBV18,TRBJ1-5,ASSPQGFGQPQH
TRBV11-2,TRBJ2-7,ASSFVRGQYDTYEQY